This entry lists 30 T cell receptor beta chains sequenced from one sample in a study of blood T cell repertoires in COVID-19. Clones were read by immunoSEQ multiplex PCR, and TCRdb kept only the in-frame ones, dropping some. The repertoire holds about 160,000 clones, with roughly nine tenths as singletons. Sequencing was performed on peripheral blood. The receptors were gathered from a man younger than 35 with COVID-19, enrolled during active disease.

In its sample, this clone was seen once. This CDR3 is also generated by other DNA sequences in the sample. This rearrangement joins TRBV27 to TRBJ2-7; D ambiguous. CDR3 length: 11 residues. The germline V gene encodes CDR1 MNHEY and CDR2 SMNVEV (reference sequence). Trimming cost V 4 bases and J 3 bases, with 4 bases left between them. CDR3 DNA: TGTGCCAGCAGTTCCGGCTACGAGCAGTACTTC. Amino acids: CASSSGYEQYF.

The chain combines TRBV19 with TRBJ1-1; 7 bases are a match to TRBD1. Germline CDR1 is LNHDA and CDR2 is SQIVND (reference sequence). The V gene end was trimmed by 0 bases and the J gene end by 7 bases; junction bases not matched to a gene: 2. The CDR3 spans 13 residues. DNA for the CDR3: TGTGCCAGTAGTATAGACCGGGACAGTGAAGCTTTCTTT. It translates to CASSIDRDSEAFF.

The V and J genes are TRBV7-9 and TRBJ1-5, with D maybe TRBD1 (6 bases). V lost 5 bases to trimming and J lost 5 bases, with 13 bases between them. Germline loops: CDR1 SEHNR, CDR2 FQNEAQ (reference sequence). This CDR3 comprises 14 residues. In DNA form, the CDR3 reads TGTGCCAGCAGCACGACAGGCAGAGATCAGCCCCAGCATTTT. It specifies CASSTTGRDQPQHF.

In nucleotides, the CDR3 is TGTGCCACCAGTGATTTGAAGACAGGAGACACCGGGGAGCTGTTTTTT. This encodes CATSDLKTGDTGELFF. The chain couples TRBV24-1 to TRBJ2-2; D is possibly TRBD1 (6 bases). The CDR3 loop spans 16 amino acids. V gave up 0 bases and J gave up 3 bases, with 10 bases separating them. Germline lookup yields CDR1 KGHDR and CDR2 SFDVKD.

A remark on this clone: An end of the junction differs from the germline gene, which may be a read error. The CDR3 is CASSPGLAGTGNEQFF. The CDR3 nucleotides are TGTGCTAGCAGCCCTGGACTAGCGGGAACTGGCAATGAGCAGTTCTTC. The chain carries TRBV7-7 and TRBJ2-1, with 12 positions matching TRBD2. The CDR3 extends over 16 amino acids. Looked up from germline, CDR1 is SSHAT and CDR2 is FNYEAQ (reference sequence).

The chain is built from TRBV5-1 and TRBJ2-5; a weak D match, TRBD1 (6 bases). The CDR3 covers 14 residues. Trimming took off 4 bases at V and 0 bases at J, with 10 bases between the two ends. CDR1 and CDR2 (germline): SGHRS, YFSETQ. CDR3 region: CASSRDTNQETQYF. CDR3 in DNA: TGCGCCAGCAGCCGGGACACTAACCAAGAGACCCAGTACTTC.

The chain uses TRBV12-3 or TRBV12-4 and TRBJ2-5; no clear D gene. This CDR3 is built from 11 residues. Trimming took 5 bases from V and 4 from J, leaving 5 bases between them. CDR3 nucleotides: TGTGCCAGCAGTACACGAGAGACCCAGTACTTC. It is translated as CASSTRETQYF.

The rearrangement links TRBV30 to TRBJ2-7; no clear D. This CDR3 region has 14 residues. CDR1 GTSNPN and CDR2 SVGIG come from the germline V gene (reference sequence). Trimming removed 0 bases at V and 3 bases at J, with 12 bases between. Here the CDR3 reads CAWSVYQRGYEQYF. The CDR3 nucleotides are TGTGCCTGGAGTGTTTACCAGAGAGGCTACGAGCAGTACTTC.

This rearrangement joins TRBV5-1 to TRBJ2-3; D uncertain. The V gene lost 5 bases and the J gene lost 4 bases, with 17 bases spanning the gap. The germline V gene encodes CDR1 SGHRS and CDR2 YFSETQ. There are 15 residues in the CDR3. The CDR3 nucleotides read TGCGCCAGCAGTTCCAACGCGGCTCCGGCAGATACGCAGTATTTT. The encoded protein is CASSSNAAPADTQYF.

V is TRBV3-1 (or the pseudogene TRBV3-2) and J is TRBJ2-2; D not certain. The CDR3 covers 12 residues. Germline CDR1 and CDR2: LGHDT and YNNKEL (reference sequence). V was trimmed by 3 bases and J by 6 bases, leaving 5 bases between them. The chain's CDR3 is CASSHTAGELFF. The CDR3 DNA follows: TGTGCCAGCAGCCACACGGCCGGGGAGCTGTTTTTT.

The chain employs TRBV9 and TRBJ2-5; no firm D call. Trimming shortened V by 0 bases and J by 5 bases, and 14 bases separated the two germline ends. This CDR3 contains 15 residues. Germline V gene sequence: CDR1 SGDLS, CDR2 YYNGEE. The CDR3 reads CASSVGARVEETQYF. Here the CDR3 DNA reads TGTGCCAGCAGCGTAGGAGCCCGCGTTGAGGAGACCCAGTACTTC.

The rearrangement joins TRBV28 to TRBJ2-1; D remains ambiguous. Germline V gene data show CDR1 as MDHEN and CDR2 as SYDVKM. V shed 2 bases and J shed 10 bases, with 6 bases lying between them. The CDR3 is 11 amino acids. CDR3 bases: TGTGCCAGCAGTTTAGAGATAGAGCAGTTCTTC. This translates into CASSLEIEQFF.

The chain combines TRBV28 with TRBJ1-5, with a tentative D call TRBD1 (6 bases). This CDR3 has 17 amino acids. Trimming took off 2 bases at V and 6 bases at J, with 20 bases between the two ends. Germline values: CDR1 MDHEN, CDR2 SYDVKM. CDR3 nucleotide sequence: TGTGCCAGCAGTTTACCCGGGGGGGCAGGGCGCGGTCAGCCCCAGCATTTT. It encodes CASSLPGGAGRGQPQHF.

V and J are TRBV6-1 and TRBJ2-3; 9 bases are a match to TRBD1. Germline CDR1 is MNHNS and CDR2 is SASEGT. The CDR3 has 15 amino acids. The junction had 3 bases not matched to a gene; V was cut back by 2 bases and J by 3 bases. In nucleotides, the CDR3 is TGTGCCAGCAGTGAACCGGGACAGGGAACAGATACGCAGTATTTT. Translation gives CASSEPGQGTDTQYF.

The V and J genes are TRBV28 and TRBJ2-3, with a weak D call TRBD1 (6 bases). The CDR3 sequence is 15 residues long. Germline V CDR1 and CDR2: MDHEN, SYDVKM. V lost 2 bases to trimming and J lost 5 bases, with 14 bases between them. The DNA for the CDR3 is TGTGCCAGCAGTTTAGGAGGCAGGGGTCAAGATACGCAGTATTTT. The encoded protein is CASSLGGRGQDTQYF.

CDR3 nucleotides: TGCGCCAGCAGCCAAGATTTCGGAGCGAACACAGATACGCAGTATTTT. This translates into CASSQDFGANTDTQYF. V gene TRBV4-1 combines with J gene TRBJ2-3; D gene ambiguous. CDR1 is MGHRA and CDR2 is YSYEKL in the germline V gene. This CDR3 has 16 amino acids. The ends were cut back, 0 bases at V and 2 bases at J, with 12 bases in the middle.

This clone was detected a few times. This chain connects TRBV5-1 to TRBJ1-1; the D gene is possibly TRBD1 (6 bases). Trimming took off 0 bases at V and 4 bases at J, with 16 bases between the two ends. CDR3 length: 16 residues. Germline V gives CDR1 SGHRS, CDR2 YFSETQ. Here the CDR3 reads CASSLGGGGPFTEAFF. In DNA form, the CDR3 reads TGCGCCAGCAGCTTGGGAGGCGGGGGCCCCTTCACTGAAGCTTTCTTT.

This sequence joins TRBV27 and TRBJ2-7, with 7 nucleotides matching TRBD1. Germline assignment: CDR1 MNHEY and CDR2 SMNVEV (reference sequence). Trimming cost V 4 bases and J 11 bases; bases outside gene matches: 5. The CDR3 runs to 11 residues. This chain's CDR3 is CASSSTGVEYF. The CDR3 DNA reads TGTGCCAGCAGTTCTACAGGGGTCGAGTACTTC.

The sample holds one count of this clone. The V call is TRBV27, the J call TRBJ1-2; D not resolved. The CDR3 totals 13 residues. CDR1 MNHEY and CDR2 SMNVEV come from the germline V gene (reference sequence). Between the trimmed V and J ends, which lost 8 bases and 0 bases, there was a span of 10 bases. The CDR3 DNA reads as TGTGCCAGCGGGCTTAAAGCTAACTATGGCTACACCTTC. Amino acids: CASGLKANYGYTF.

This chain connects TRBV12-3 or TRBV12-4 to TRBJ2-7, with D uncertain. The CDR3 has 11 residues. The V gene lost 8 bases and the J gene lost 3 bases, with 8 bases spanning the gap. The CDR3 protein is CASSAGYEQYF. CDR3 DNA: TGTGCCAGCTCCGCCGGCTACGAGCAGTACTTC.

Note on this clone: Other nucleotide sequences in the sample specify the same CDR3. The chain uses TRBV5-1 and TRBJ2-3; TRBD2 might be the D (5 bases). V lost 3 bases and J lost 6, with 8 bases in between. There are 12 residues in the CDR3. The germline CDR1 and CDR2 sequences are SGHRS and YFSETQ. CDR3 protein: CASSSGGDTQYF. CDR3 DNA sequence: TGCGCCAGCAGCTCGGGCGGGGATACGCAGTATTTT.

The chain recombines TRBV27 with TRBJ2-1; a weak D match, TRBD2 (5 bases). The CDR3 runs to 14 residues. Germline CDR1 MNHEY, CDR2 SMNVEV (reference sequence). V dropped 3 bases and J dropped 3 bases, with 9 bases sitting between them. This CDR3 reads CASSFGLGYNEQFF. CDR3 in DNA: TGTGCCAGCAGTTTCGGACTGGGCTACAATGAGCAGTTCTTC.

The chain has TRBV6-6 and TRBJ2-7, with unresolved D. This CDR3 has 15 amino acids. Germline CDR1 MNHNY, CDR2 SVGAGI (reference sequence). Trimming left V 2 bases short and J 3 bases short, with 14 bases between. The CDR3 nucleotides read TGTGCCAGCAGTTACGGGCACACGAACAGCTACGAGCAGTACTTC. It specifies CASSYGHTNSYEQYF.

The chain joins TRBV28 to TRBJ1-5; 7 bases fit TRBD1. Germline assignment: CDR1 MDHEN and CDR2 SYDVKM. The CDR3 loop spans 13 amino acids. V lost 8 bases and J lost 4; bases outside the gene matches: 5. In DNA form, the CDR3 reads TGTGCCAGCCGGGACAGACTGAATCAGCCCCAGCATTTT. As protein: CASRDRLNQPQHF.

V and J are TRBV7-2 and TRBJ2-2, with a tentative D call TRBD2 (5 bases). Trimming removed 1 base from V and 2 bases from J, with 11 bases in between. This CDR3 has 16 residues. Germline CDR1 is SGHTA and CDR2 is FQGNSA. Here the CDR3 DNA reads TGTGCCAGCAGCTTAGAGCGGAAGGAAAACACCGGGGAGCTGTTTTTT. This codes for CASSLERKENTGELFF.

The rearrangement uses TRBV4-1 and TRBJ2-5; 9 nucleotides match TRBD2. V was clipped by 5 bases and J by 5 bases; unmatched bases: 12. Germline CDR1 MGHRA, CDR2 YSYEKL. CDR3 length equals 16 residues. CDR3 DNA sequence: TGCGCCAGCAGCTCCCGTGGGAGCGGGAGGATCGAGACCCAGTACTTC. Its translation is CASSSRGSGRIETQYF.

This clone was seen just once. The sample carries other DNA sequences with the same CDR3. The V and J genes are TRBV13 and TRBJ2-5; TRBD1 agrees at 8 bases. J lost 2 bases, V lost 5 bases, and 4 bases had no gene match. The length of the CDR3 is 14 residues. CDR1 is PRHDT and CDR2 is FYEKMQ in the germline V gene (reference sequence). CDR3 sequence reads: CASSLGTGQETQYF. The CDR3 DNA reads as TGTGCCAGCAGCCTTGGGACAGGACAAGAGACCCAGTACTTC.

This chain uses TRBV21-1 with TRBJ2-7; the table's D call, TRBD1, has no DNA check behind it. TRBV21-1 is deemed a pseudogene. This CDR3 has 16 amino acids. The CDR3 DNA reads TGTGCCAGCAGCAAAGAGTGTATCTCTCAACACTACGAGCAGTACTTC. This sequence encodes CASSKECISQHYEQYF.

The rearrangement links TRBV5-6 to TRBJ2-7, with TRBD2 identical over 8 bases. The CDR3 is 13 residues long. With V trimmed by 6 bases and J by 4 bases, 6 bases remained unmatched. Per germline, CDR1 SGHDT and CDR2 YYEEEE. CDR3: CASTLAGPYEQYF. CDR3 nucleotide sequence: TGTGCCAGCACCTTAGCGGGACCTTACGAGCAGTACTTC.

J is TRBJ2-7 and V is TRBV7-9; TRBD1 matches at 7 bases. The trim removed 8 bases at V and 2 bases at J, leaving 6 bases unmatched. Germline V lookup: CDR1 SEHNR, CDR2 FQNEAQ (reference sequence). The CDR3 loop spans 13 amino acids. The CDR3 DNA reads as TGTGCCAGCGGGACCGGGACAGCCTACGAGCAGTACTTC. Its protein is CASGTGTAYEQYF.